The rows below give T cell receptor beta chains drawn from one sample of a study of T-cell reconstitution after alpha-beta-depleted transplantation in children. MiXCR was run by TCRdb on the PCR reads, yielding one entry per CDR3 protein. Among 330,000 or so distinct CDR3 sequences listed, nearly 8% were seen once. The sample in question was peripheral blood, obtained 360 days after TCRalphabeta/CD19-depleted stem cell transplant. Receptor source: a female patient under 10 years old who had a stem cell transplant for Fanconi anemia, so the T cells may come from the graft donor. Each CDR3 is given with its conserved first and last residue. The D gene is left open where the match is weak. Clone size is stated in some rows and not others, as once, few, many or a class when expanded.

CDR3: CASSPTGVRTGELFF; DNA: TGTGCCAGCAGCCCAACAGGGGTACGGACCGGGGAGCTGTTTTTT; length: 15; D: TRBD1; J: TRBJ2-2; V: TRBV9; size: many
CDR3: CASSQEARGNEQFF; DNA: TGTGCCAGCAGCCAAGAGGCAAGGGGCAATGAGCAGTTCTTC; length: 14; D: .; J: TRBJ2-1; V: TRBV4-2; size: many
CDR3: CASSLNRGGAYNEQFF; DNA: TGCGCCAGCAGCTTGAACCGCGGGGGGGCCTACAATGAGCAGTTCTTC; length: 16; D: TRBD2; J: TRBJ2-1; V: TRBV5-1; size: few
CDR3: CASSPGGGPGANVLTF; DNA: TGTGCCAGCAGTCCCGGGGGGGGGCCTGGGGCCAACGTCCTGACTTTC; length: 16; D: TRBD2; J: TRBJ2-6; V: TRBV28; size: many
CDR3: CASSESFRFGYTF; DNA: TGTGCCAGCAGCGAGAGCTTTAGGTTTGGCTACACCTTC; length: 13; D: .; J: TRBJ1-2; V: TRBV7-2; size: few
CDR3: CASSAGTRFNEQFF; DNA: TGTGCCAGCTCAGCCGGGACTAGATTCAATGAGCAGTTCTTC; length: 14; D: TRBD2; J: TRBJ2-1; V: TRBV18; size: .
CDR3: CASSPWGGAHHGELFF; DNA: TGCGCCAGCAGCCCCTGGGGGGGGGCGCATCACGGGGAGCTGTTTTTT; length: 16; D: .; J: TRBJ2-2; V: TRBV4-3; size: few
CDR3: CASKFPGLVYNEQFF; DNA: TGTGCCAGCAAGTTCCCGGGACTAGTATACAATGAGCAGTTCTTC; length: 15; D: TRBD2; J: TRBJ2-1; V: TRBV12-3/TRBV12-4; size: many
CDR3: CATLAGGSNEQFF; DNA: TGTGCCACTTTAGCGGGAGGGAGTAATGAGCAGTTCTTC; length: 13; D: TRBD2; J: TRBJ2-1; V: TRBV6-1; size: .
CDR3: CASSEDLLGSPLHF; DNA: TGTGCCAGCAGCGAAGACCTACTTGGGTCACCCCTCCACTTT; length: 14; D: .; J: TRBJ1-6; V: TRBV9; size: few
CDR3: CASSFGGRGLGGYTF; DNA: TGTGCCAGCAGTTTTGGGGGCAGGGGGCTCGGTGGCTACACCTTC; length: 15; D: TRBD1; J: TRBJ1-2; V: TRBV27; size: few
CDR3: CASSHRPGNEQFF; DNA: TGCGCCAGCAGCCACCGTCCGGGAAATGAGCAGTTCTTC; length: 13; D: .; J: TRBJ2-1; V: TRBV4-3; size: many
CDR3: CSAREQGDQPQHF; DNA: TGCAGTGCTAGAGAACAGGGGGATCAGCCCCAGCATTTT; length: 13; D: TRBD1; J: TRBJ1-5; V: TRBV20-1; size: many
CDR3: CASSQDQVAGGNQPQHF; DNA: TGTGCCAGCAGCCAAGATCAAGTCGCGGGAGGGAATCAGCCCCAGCATTTT; length: 17; D: .; J: TRBJ1-5; V: TRBV4-2; size: .
CDR3: CASSFPGQRTAYSYEQYF; DNA: TGTGCCAGCAGTTTTCCAGGACAGAGAACCGCCTACTCCTACGAGCAGTACTTC; length: 18; D: .; J: TRBJ2-7; V: TRBV28; size: many
CDR3: CAGRREGDTEAFF; DNA: TGTGCCGGACGCAGGGAAGGAGACACTGAAGCTTTCTTT; length: 13; D: .; J: TRBJ1-1; V: TRBV30; size: .
CDR3: CASSYLQGQGVNYGYTF; DNA: TGTGCCAGCAGTTACTTACAAGGACAGGGGGTTAACTATGGCTACACCTTC; length: 17; D: TRBD1; J: TRBJ1-2; V: TRBV6-5; size: few
CDR3: CASSTSDPGSYNEQFF; DNA: TGTGCCAGCAGTACCTCAGATCCGGGCTCCTACAATGAGCAGTTCTTC; length: 16; D: .; J: TRBJ2-1; V: TRBV28; size: .
CDR3: CATSRAAGSGELFF; DNA: TGTGCCACCAGCAGAGCGGCAGGCTCCGGGGAGCTGTTTTTT; length: 14; D: .; J: TRBJ2-2; V: TRBV15; size: .
CDR3: CSVDGQTPYYGYTF; DNA: TGCAGCGTTGATGGCCAGACCCCTTACTATGGCTACACCTTC; length: 14; D: .; J: TRBJ1-2; V: TRBV29-1; size: many
CDR3: CASSGGLAGPETQYF; DNA: TGCGCCAGCAGCGGGGGACTAGCGGGGCCAGAGACCCAGTACTTC; length: 15; D: TRBD2; J: TRBJ2-5; V: TRBV5-1; size: .
CDR3: CASSPGPPFTYEQYF; DNA: TGTGCCAGCAGCCCGGGGCCGCCCTTCACCTACGAGCAGTACTTC; length: 15; D: .; J: TRBJ2-7; V: TRBV7-8; size: .
CDR3: CSATGTSGRRGEQFF; DNA: TGCAGTGCTACCGGGACTAGCGGGAGGAGGGGTGAGCAGTTCTTC; length: 15; D: TRBD2; J: TRBJ2-1; V: TRBV20-1; size: many
CDR3: CAISDAKETQYF; DNA: TGTGCCATCAGTGACGCAAAAGAGACCCAGTACTTC; length: 12; D: .; J: TRBJ2-5; V: TRBV10-3; size: many
CDR3: CASSPLHFYNYEQYF; DNA: TGTGCCAGCAGCCCTCTACATTTTTACAACTACGAGCAGTACTTC; length: 15; D: .; J: TRBJ2-7; V: TRBV7-2; size: .
CDR3: CASSQEPGQEDTEAFF; DNA: TGCGCCAGCAGCCAAGAACCGGGACAGGAGGACACTGAAGCTTTCTTT; length: 16; D: TRBD1; J: TRBJ1-1; V: TRBV4-1; size: .
CDR3: CSARTAVKDRGSYNEQFF; DNA: TGCAGTGCTAGAACCGCGGTGAAAGACAGGGGGTCCTACAATGAGCAGTTCTTC; length: 18; D: TRBD1; J: TRBJ2-1; V: TRBV20-1; size: many
CDR3: CASSVVRNTEAFF; DNA: TGTGCCAGCAGCGTAGTAAGGAACACTGAAGCTTTCTTT; length: 13; D: .; J: TRBJ1-1; V: TRBV9; size: many
CDR3: CATGLQGANTGELFF; DNA: TGTGCCACCGGTCTTCAGGGGGCGAACACCGGGGAGCTGTTTTTT; length: 15; D: TRBD1; J: TRBJ2-2; V: TRBV15; size: many
CDR3: CASSRGALAGPSYEQYF; DNA: TGTGCCAGCAGCCGAGGGGCTCTAGCGGGGCCCTCCTACGAGCAGTACTTC; length: 17; D: TRBD2; J: TRBJ2-7; V: TRBV4-2; size: many
CDR3: CASSFLPASGANVLTF; DNA: TGTGCCAGCAGTTTTCTTCCCGCATCTGGGGCCAACGTCCTGACTTTC; length: 16; D: .; J: TRBJ2-6; V: TRBV28; size: .
CDR3: CSARAGRYTDTQYF; DNA: TGCAGTGCTAGAGCGGGGAGATACACAGATACGCAGTATTTT; length: 14; D: .; J: TRBJ2-3; V: TRBV20-1; size: many
CDR3: CASRPGNENTEAFF; DNA: TGTGCCAGCAGGCCAGGGAATGAGAACACTGAAGCTTTCTTT; length: 14; D: .; J: TRBJ1-1; V: TRBV12-3/TRBV12-4; size: .
CDR3: CASSVGTDHSPLHF; DNA: TGTGCCAGCAGCGTAGGGACGGACCATTCACCCCTCCACTTT; length: 14; D: .; J: TRBJ1-6; V: TRBV9; size: many
CDR3: CSVRRAAPDTQYF; DNA: TGCAGCGTGCGTCGGGCCGCCCCAGATACGCAGTATTTT; length: 13; D: .; J: TRBJ2-3; V: TRBV29-1; size: many
CDR3: CASSEPTGRAYNEQFF; DNA: TGTGCCAGCAGTGAACCTACAGGGCGCGCCTACAATGAGCAGTTCTTC; length: 16; D: .; J: TRBJ2-1; V: TRBV2; size: many
CDR3: CASSLGVGTSGGTGELFF; DNA: TGTGCCAGCAGTTTGGGGGTGGGGACTAGCGGGGGAACCGGGGAGCTGTTTTTT; length: 18; D: TRBD2; J: TRBJ2-2; V: TRBV12-3/TRBV12-4; size: .
CDR3: CSARGTAYEQYF; DNA: TGCAGTGCTCGAGGGACAGCCTACGAGCAGTACTTC; length: 12; D: TRBD1; J: TRBJ2-7; V: TRBV20-1; size: many
CDR3: CASSQEPSGSSDF; DNA: TGCGCCAGCAGCCAAGAGCCTAGCGGGAGTAGCGACTTC; length: 13; D: TRBD2; J: TRBJ2-7; V: TRBV4-1; size: .
CDR3: CASSLSGTEVF; DNA: TGTGCCAGCAGTTTAAGTGGGACAGAAGTCTTC; length: 11; D: TRBD1; J: TRBJ2-1; V: TRBV27; size: many
CDR3: CALSRGETQYF; DNA: TGTGCCCTATCGCGGGGAGAGACCCAGTACTTC; length: 11; D: .; J: TRBJ2-5; V: TRBV6-2/TRBV6-3; size: many
CDR3: CASSLVSVYNEQFF; DNA: TGTGCCAGCAGCTTAGTTTCTGTATACAATGAGCAGTTCTTC; length: 14; D: .; J: TRBJ2-1; V: TRBV7-2; size: many
CDR3: CSARGDILPLVTSGGSSYNEQFF; DNA: TGCAGTGCTAGAGGGGACATTCTACCCTTAGTGACTAGCGGGGGGAGCTCCTACAATGAGCAGTTCTTC; length: 23; D: TRBD2; J: TRBJ2-1; V: TRBV20-1; size: few
CDR3: CATSDPAGSHSNQPQHF; DNA: TGTGCCACCAGTGATCCCGCAGGGAGTCATAGCAATCAGCCCCAGCATTTT; length: 17; D: .; J: TRBJ1-5; V: TRBV24-1; size: many
CDR3: CASSHRDRGAGANVLTF; DNA: TGTGCCAGTAGTCACCGGGACAGGGGAGCTGGGGCCAACGTCCTGACTTTC; length: 17; D: TRBD1; J: TRBJ2-6; V: TRBV19; size: few
CDR3: CASSSPGQIYEQYF; DNA: TGCGCCAGCAGCTCTCCGGGACAGATCTACGAGCAGTACTTC; length: 14; D: TRBD1; J: TRBJ2-7; V: TRBV5-1; size: many
CDR3: CASSLDGLTTQYF; DNA: TGTGCCAGCAGCTTGGATGGGCTAACCACCCAGTACTTC; length: 13; D: .; J: TRBJ2-5; V: TRBV5-4; size: .
CDR3: CSAARSASGNTIYF; DNA: TGCAGTGCCGCCAGATCTGCCTCTGGAAACACCATATATTTT; length: 14; D: .; J: TRBJ1-3; V: TRBV20-1; size: few
CDR3: CATGRRYEQYF; DNA: TGTGCCACCGGGCGGCGATACGAGCAGTACTTC; length: 11; D: .; J: TRBJ2-7; V: TRBV24-1; size: many
CDR3: CASRRFSGRTTDTQYF; DNA: TGTGCCAGCAGACGGTTTAGCGGGAGAACCACAGATACGCAGTATTTT; length: 16; D: TRBD2; J: TRBJ2-3; V: TRBV7-9; size: many
CDR3: CASSVSGGGQETQYF; DNA: TGTGCCAGCAGCGTTTCCGGGGGTGGCCAAGAGACCCAGTACTTC; length: 15; D: .; J: TRBJ2-5; V: TRBV9; size: few
CDR3: CASSLVRGTEAFF; DNA: TGTGCCAGCAGTTTAGTGAGGGGCACTGAAGCTTTCTTT; length: 13; D: .; J: TRBJ1-1; V: TRBV6-5; size: many
CDR3: CASSFFFRGVLQLQETQYF; DNA: TGCGCCAGCAGCTTCTTCTTTAGGGGGGTACTACAACTTCAAGAGACCCAGTACTTC; length: 19; D: .; J: TRBJ2-5; V: TRBV5-1; size: many
CDR3: CASSSKLNTEAFF; DNA: TGTGCCAGCAGTTCAAAGCTGAACACTGAAGCTTTCTTT; length: 13; D: .; J: TRBJ1-1; V: TRBV12-3/TRBV12-4; size: many
CDR3: CASSRSPTTDRNYGYTF; DNA: TGCGCCAGCAGCCGGAGCCCTACGACAGACAGGAACTATGGCTACACCTTC; length: 17; D: .; J: TRBJ1-2; V: TRBV5-1; size: many
CDR3: CASRSVAGVVETQYF; DNA: TGTGCCAGTCGGAGTGTAGCGGGAGTGGTGGAGACCCAGTACTTC; length: 15; D: TRBD2; J: TRBJ2-5; V: TRBV19; size: .
CDR3: CAWSVPQSQETQYF; DNA: TGTGCCTGGAGTGTACCGCAGTCCCAAGAGACCCAGTACTTC; length: 14; D: .; J: TRBJ2-5; V: TRBV30; size: .
CDR3: CSVGTSANYGYTF; DNA: TGCAGCGTAGGGACTTCTGCTAACTATGGCTACACCTTC; length: 13; D: .; J: TRBJ1-2; V: TRBV29-1; size: few
CDR3: CAWSPPGVADTQYF; DNA: TGTGCCTGGAGTCCCCCGGGAGTGGCAGATACGCAGTATTTT; length: 14; D: .; J: TRBJ2-3; V: TRBV30; size: few
CDR3: CASSLSTSGQYF; DNA: TGTGCCAGCAGTTTATCCACTAGCGGTCAGTACTTC; length: 12; D: TRBD2; J: TRBJ2-4; V: TRBV12-3/TRBV12-4; size: many